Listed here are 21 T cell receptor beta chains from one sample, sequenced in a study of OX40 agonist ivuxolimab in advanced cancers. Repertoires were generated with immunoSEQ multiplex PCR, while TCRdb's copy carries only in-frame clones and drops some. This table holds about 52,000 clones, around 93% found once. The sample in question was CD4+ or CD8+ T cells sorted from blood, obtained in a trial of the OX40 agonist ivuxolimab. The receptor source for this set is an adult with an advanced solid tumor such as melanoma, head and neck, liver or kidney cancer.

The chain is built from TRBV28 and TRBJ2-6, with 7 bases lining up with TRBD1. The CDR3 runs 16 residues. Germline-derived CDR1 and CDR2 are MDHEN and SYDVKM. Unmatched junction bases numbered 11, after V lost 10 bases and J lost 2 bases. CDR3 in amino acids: CATTETGLAGANVLTF. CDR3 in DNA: TGTGCCACCACCGAGACAGGGCTGGCTGGGGCCAACGTCCTGACTTTC.

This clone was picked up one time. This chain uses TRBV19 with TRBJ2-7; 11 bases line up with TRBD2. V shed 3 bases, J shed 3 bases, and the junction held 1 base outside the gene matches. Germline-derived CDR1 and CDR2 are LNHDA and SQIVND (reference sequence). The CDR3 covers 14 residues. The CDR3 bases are TGTGCCAGTAGTATGGGACTAGCGGACTACGAGCAGTACTTC. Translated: CASSMGLADYEQYF.

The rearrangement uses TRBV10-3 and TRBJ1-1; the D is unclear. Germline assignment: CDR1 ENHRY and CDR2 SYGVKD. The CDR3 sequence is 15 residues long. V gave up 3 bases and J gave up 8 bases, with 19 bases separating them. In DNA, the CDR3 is TGTGCCATCAGTGAAGTCTCAAGGCCGTTCAAAGAAGCTTTCTTT. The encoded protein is CAISEVSRPFKEAFF.

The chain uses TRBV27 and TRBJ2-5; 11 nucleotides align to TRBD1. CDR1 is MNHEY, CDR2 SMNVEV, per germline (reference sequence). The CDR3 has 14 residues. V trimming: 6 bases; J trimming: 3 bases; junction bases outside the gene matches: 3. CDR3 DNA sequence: TGTGCCAGCAGACCGGGACAGGGGGAAGAGACCCAGTACTTC. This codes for CASRPGQGEETQYF.

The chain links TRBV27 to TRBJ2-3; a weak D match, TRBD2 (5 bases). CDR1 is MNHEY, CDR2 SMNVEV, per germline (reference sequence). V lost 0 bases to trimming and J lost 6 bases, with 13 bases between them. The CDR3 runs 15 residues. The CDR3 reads CASSLSGGLGDTQYF. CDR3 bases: TGTGCCAGCAGTTTATCAGGCGGGCTGGGGGATACGCAGTATTTT.

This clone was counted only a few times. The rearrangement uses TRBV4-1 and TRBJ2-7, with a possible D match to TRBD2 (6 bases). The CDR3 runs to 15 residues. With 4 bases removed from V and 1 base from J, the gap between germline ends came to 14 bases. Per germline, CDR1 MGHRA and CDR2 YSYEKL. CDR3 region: CASSRLVGGSYEQYF. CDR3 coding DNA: TGCGCCAGCAGCCGCCTAGTGGGGGGTTCCTACGAGCAGTACTTC.

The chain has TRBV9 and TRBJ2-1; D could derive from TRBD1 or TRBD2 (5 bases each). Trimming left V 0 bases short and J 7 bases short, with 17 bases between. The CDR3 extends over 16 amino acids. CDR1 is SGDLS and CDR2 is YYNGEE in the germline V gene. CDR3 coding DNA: TGTGCCAGCAGCGTAGGGGTGAGGGGAACGCCGAATGAGCAGTTCTTC. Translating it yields CASSVGVRGTPNEQFF. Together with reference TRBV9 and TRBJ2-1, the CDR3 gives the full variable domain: DSGVTQTPKHLITATGQRVTLRCSPRSGDLSVYWYQQSLDQGLQFLIQYYNGEERAKGNILERFSAQQFPDLHSELNLSSLELGDSALYFCASSVGVRGTPNEQFFGPGTRLTVL.

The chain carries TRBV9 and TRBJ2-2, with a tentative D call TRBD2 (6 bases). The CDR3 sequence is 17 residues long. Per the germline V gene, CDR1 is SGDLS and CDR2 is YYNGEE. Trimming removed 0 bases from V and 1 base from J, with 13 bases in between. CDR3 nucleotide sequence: TGTGCCAGCAGCGTAGGGGGCGGGGCCCGGAACACCGGGGAGCTGTTTTTT. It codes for CASSVGGGARNTGELFF.

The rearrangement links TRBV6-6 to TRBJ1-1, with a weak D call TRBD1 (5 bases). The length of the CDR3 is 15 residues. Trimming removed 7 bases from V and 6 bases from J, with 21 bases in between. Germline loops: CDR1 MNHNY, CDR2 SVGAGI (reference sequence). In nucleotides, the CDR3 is TGTGCCAGCATTAACCTAGACCGCAGGGTGCCTGAAGCTTTCTTT. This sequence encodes CASINLDRRVPEAFF.

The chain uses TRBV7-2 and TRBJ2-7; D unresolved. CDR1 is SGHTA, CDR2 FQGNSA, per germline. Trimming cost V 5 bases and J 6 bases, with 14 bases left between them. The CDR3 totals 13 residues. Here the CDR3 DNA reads TGTGCCAGCAGCCCCGGGCGATCGGCCGAGCAGTACTTC. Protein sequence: CASSPGRSAEQYF.

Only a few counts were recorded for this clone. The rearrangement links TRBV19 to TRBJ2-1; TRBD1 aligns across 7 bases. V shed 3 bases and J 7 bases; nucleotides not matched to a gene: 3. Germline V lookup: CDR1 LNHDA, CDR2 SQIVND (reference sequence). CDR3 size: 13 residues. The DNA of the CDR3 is TGTGCCAGTAGTATGACAGGGTGGAATGAGCAGTTCTTC. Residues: CASSMTGWNEQFF.

The chain's CDR3 is CASSLAGQVHEQFF. CDR3 nucleotide sequence: TGTGCCAGCAGCTTAGCGGGACAGGTCCATGAGCAGTTCTTC. The V gene is TRBV7-8, the J gene TRBJ2-1, with TRBD1 identical over 8 bases. J gave up 8 bases and V 0 bases, and 3 bases lay outside the gene matches. From germline, CDR1 is SGHVS and CDR2 FQNEAQ. The CDR3 is 14 amino acids.

The CDR3 nucleotides read TGTGCCAGCAGCGGTAGCGGGAGGGCCATCAACACAGATACGCAGTATTTT. Its protein is CASSGSGRAINTDTQYF. The chain links TRBV9 to TRBJ2-3; 11 bases align to TRBD2. CDR1 is SGDLS, CDR2 YYNGEE, per germline. The CDR3 extends over 17 amino acids. V was pared by 3 bases and J by 2 bases, with 8 bases of the junction left unmatched.

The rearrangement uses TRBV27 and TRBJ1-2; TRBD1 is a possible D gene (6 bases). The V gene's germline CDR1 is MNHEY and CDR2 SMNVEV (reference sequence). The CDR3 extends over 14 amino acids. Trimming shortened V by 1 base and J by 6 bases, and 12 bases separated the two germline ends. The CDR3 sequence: CASSLWGAQDGYTF. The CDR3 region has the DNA TGTGCCAGCAGTTTATGGGGGGCTCAGGATGGCTACACCTTC.

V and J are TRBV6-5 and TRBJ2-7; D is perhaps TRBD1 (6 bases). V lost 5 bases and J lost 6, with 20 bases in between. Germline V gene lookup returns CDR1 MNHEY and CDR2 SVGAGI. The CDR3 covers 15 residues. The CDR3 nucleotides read TGTGCCAGCAGTACCTCAGGACAGAAGGGGTTCGAGCAGTACTTC. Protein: CASSTSGQKGFEQYF.

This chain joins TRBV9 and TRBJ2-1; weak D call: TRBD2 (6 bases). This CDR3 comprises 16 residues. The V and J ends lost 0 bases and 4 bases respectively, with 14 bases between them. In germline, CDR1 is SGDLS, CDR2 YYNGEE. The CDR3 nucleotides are TGTGCCAGCAGCGTAGGACTGGCGGGATCTTACAATGAGCAGTTCTTC. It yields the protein CASSVGLAGSYNEQFF.

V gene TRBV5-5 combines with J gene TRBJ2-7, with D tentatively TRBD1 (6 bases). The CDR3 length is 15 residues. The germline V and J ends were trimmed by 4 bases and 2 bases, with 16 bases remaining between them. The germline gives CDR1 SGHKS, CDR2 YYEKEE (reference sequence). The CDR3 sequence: CASSPAAYRAYEQYF. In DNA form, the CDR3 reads TGTGCCAGCAGCCCCGCGGCGTACAGGGCCTACGAGCAGTACTTC.

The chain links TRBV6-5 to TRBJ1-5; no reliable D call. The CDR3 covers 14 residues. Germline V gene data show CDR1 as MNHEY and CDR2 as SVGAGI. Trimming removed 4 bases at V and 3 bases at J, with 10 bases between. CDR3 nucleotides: TGTGCCAGCAGTTGGGGATCCGTCAATCAGCCCCAGCATTTT. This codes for CASSWGSVNQPQHF.

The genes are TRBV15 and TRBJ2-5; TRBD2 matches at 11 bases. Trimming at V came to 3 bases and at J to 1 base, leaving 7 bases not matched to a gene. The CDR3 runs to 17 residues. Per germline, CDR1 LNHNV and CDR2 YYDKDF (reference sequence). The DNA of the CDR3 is TGTGCCACCAGCAGTGGCGGACTAGCGGGCCCCCAAGAGACCCAGTACTTC. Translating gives CATSSGGLAGPQETQYF.

The CDR3 reads CASSQGNTYEQYF. The CDR3 region has the DNA TGCGCCAGCAGCCAAGGAAACACCTACGAGCAGTACTTC. V is TRBV4-3 and J is TRBJ2-7; no definite D call. From germline, CDR1 is LGHNA and CDR2 YSLEER. Trimming removed 1 base at V and 2 bases at J, with 6 bases between. The CDR3 is 13 residues long.

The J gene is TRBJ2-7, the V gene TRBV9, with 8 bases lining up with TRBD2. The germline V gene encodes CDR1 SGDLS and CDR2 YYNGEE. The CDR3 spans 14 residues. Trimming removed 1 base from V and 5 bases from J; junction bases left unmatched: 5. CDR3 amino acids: CASSVLPGGDEQYF. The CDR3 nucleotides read TGTGCCAGCAGCGTACTCCCGGGGGGGGACGAGCAGTACTTC.